A single sample is the source of the 8 T cell receptor beta chains below, sequenced in a study of radiotherapy plus CTLA-4 blockade in lung cancer. The repertoire was sequenced with immunoSEQ multiplex PCR; TCRdb's copy has only in-frame clones and lacks some. The sample includes 70,000 to 100,000 clones, around 86% of them seen just once. The sample consisted of peripheral blood, taken from a patient treated with radiotherapy plus ipilimumab. The receptors derive from a human donor with non-small cell lung cancer who had a partial response to radiotherapy plus ipilimumab.

The chain joins TRBV6-5 to TRBJ1-6; TRBD1 agrees at 7 bases. J was trimmed by 1 base and V by 4 bases; bases with no gene match: 4. The length of the CDR3 is 16 residues. Germline loops: CDR1 MNHEY, CDR2 SVGAGI. The CDR3 region has the DNA TGTGCCAGCAGTTTGAGGGGACAGTCCTATAATTCACCCCTCCACTTT. Its protein product is CASSLRGQSYNSPLHF.

The chain uses TRBV2 and TRBJ1-2; D is perhaps TRBD1 (6 bases). The germline V and J ends were trimmed by 2 bases and 0 bases, with 13 bases remaining between them. This CDR3 spans 16 amino acids. Germline V gene sequence: CDR1 SNHLY, CDR2 FYNNEI. The DNA of the CDR3 is TGTGCCAGCAGTGAATCTCGACAGGCAGCTAACTATGGCTACACCTTC. Translated, it gives CASSESRQAANYGYTF.

This clone was seen more than once but under ten times. The chain employs TRBV7-2 and TRBJ2-5; no firm D call. Trimming cost V 4 bases and J 1 base, with 19 bases left between them. This CDR3 has 17 amino acids. CDR1 SGHTA and CDR2 FQGNSA come from the germline V gene. CDR3 sequence (DNA): TGTGCCAGCAGCTCCCCCGCCGGTCCGAGCTTCCAAGAGACCCAGTACTTC. Translated, it gives CASSSPAGPSFQETQYF.

This chain joins TRBV9 and TRBJ2-2; D perhaps matches TRBD2 (6 bases). The CDR3 runs 22 residues. CDR1 is SGDLS, CDR2 YYNGEE, per germline. V was trimmed by 0 bases and J by 3 bases, leaving 30 bases between them. DNA of the CDR3: TGTGCCAGCAGCGTAGCCAGAACCTACTCGGGGGAGGAGGTCAGGGACACCGGGGAGCTGTTTTTT. Translated, it gives CASSVARTYSGEEVRDTGELFF.

V is TRBV6-5 and J is TRBJ1-1; 8 bases agree with TRBD1. There are 11 residues in the CDR3. Unmatched junction bases numbered 3, after V lost 11 bases and J lost 4 bases. Germline V gene lookup returns CDR1 MNHEY and CDR2 SVGAGI. CDR3 DNA: TGTGCCTGTGGACAGGGCACTGAAGCTTTCTTT. It yields the protein CACGQGTEAFF.

The chain couples TRBV19 to TRBJ1-3; perhaps TRBD1 as D (6 bases). Germline-derived CDR1 and CDR2 are LNHDA and SQIVND (reference sequence). The CDR3 runs 15 residues. Trimming shortened V by 7 bases and J by 2 bases, and 15 bases separated the two germline ends. The CDR3 loop reads CASKQGQIAGNTIYF. DNA of the CDR3: TGTGCCAGTAAACAGGGCCAGATTGCTGGAAACACCATATATTTT.

This clone was seen just once. The chain recombines TRBV5-4 with TRBJ2-5, with 8 bases fitting TRBD1. The last part of the DNA fits TRBJ2-7 better; the J call may be wrong. CDR3 length: 13 amino acids. Per the germline V gene, CDR1 is SGHNT and CDR2 is YYREEE (reference sequence). CDR3 amino acids: CASSPTGEYEQYF. The DNA of the CDR3 is TGTGCCAGCAGTCCGACAGGGGAGTACGAGCAGTACTTC.

The gene calls are TRBV4-1 and TRBJ2-7; D call uncertain. From germline, CDR1 is MGHRA and CDR2 YSYEKL. Trimming pared 4 bases from V and 0 bases from J, leaving 16 bases between. The CDR3 length is 16 residues. CDR3 bases: TGCGCCAGCAGCCGAGTCCAGGCGTCGAGCTCCTACGAGCAGTACTTC. Its translation: CASSRVQASSSYEQYF.